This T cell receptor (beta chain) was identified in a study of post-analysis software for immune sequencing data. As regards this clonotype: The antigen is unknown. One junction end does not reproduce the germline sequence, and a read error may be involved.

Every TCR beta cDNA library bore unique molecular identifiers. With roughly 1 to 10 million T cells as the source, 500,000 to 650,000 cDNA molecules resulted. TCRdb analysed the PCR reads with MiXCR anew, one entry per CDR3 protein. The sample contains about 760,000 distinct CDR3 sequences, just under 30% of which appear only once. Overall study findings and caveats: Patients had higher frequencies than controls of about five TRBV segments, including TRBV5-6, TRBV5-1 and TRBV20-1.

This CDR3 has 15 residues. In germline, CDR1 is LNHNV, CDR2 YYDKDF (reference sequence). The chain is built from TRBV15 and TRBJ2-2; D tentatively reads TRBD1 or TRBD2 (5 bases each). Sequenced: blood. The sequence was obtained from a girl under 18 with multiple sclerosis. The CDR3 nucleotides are TGTGCCACCAGCGCCGGGGCTGCGAGCACCGGGGAGCGGTTTTTT. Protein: CATSAGAASTGERFF.